This T cell receptor beta chain originates from a study of blood T cell repertoires in COVID-19. Data came from immunoSEQ multiplex PCR; TCRdb stores just in-frame clones and leaves some out. Among 200,000 to 250,000 clones listed, just over 90% were seen once. V lost 3 bases to trimming and J lost 1 base, with 6 bases between them. From germline, CDR1 is MNHEY and CDR2 SMNVEV (reference sequence). The CDR3 is 13 residues long. Sequenced input: PBMCs or T cells enriched from blood (not recorded which). The TCR comes from a woman in her late teens or twenties who had recovered from COVID-19. This chain links TRBV27 with TRBJ1-1; D is ambiguous. The CDR3 reads CASSLEPNTEAFF. As DNA, the CDR3 is TGTGCCAGCAGTTTGGAGCCGAACACTGAAGCTTTCTTT.